Each of the 6 T cell receptor beta chains below was sequenced from the same sample in a study of blood T cell repertoires in COVID-19. Measured with immunoSEQ multiplex PCR; TCRdb has only the in-frame clones, and not every one. This sample yields under 200,000 clones, of which around 90% are seen a single time; approximately 5.6% belongs to the top ten. Source material: peripheral blood. Receptors were obtained from a man aged 40-49 years with active or convalescent COVID-19.

The chain joins TRBV14 to TRBJ2-1; 10 bases are shared with TRBD2. The length of the CDR3 is 18 residues. Germline V gene data show CDR1 as SGHDN and CDR2 as FVKESK. The junction had 15 bases not matched to a gene; V was cut back by 3 bases and J by 7 bases. The CDR3 nucleotides read TGTGCCAGCAGCCATTTAATCCTAGCGGGAGCCACTAGGAATGAGCAGTTCTTC. This translates into CASSHLILAGATRNEQFF.

The J gene is TRBJ2-6, the V gene TRBV14; no clear D. V was trimmed by 0 bases and J by 3 bases, leaving 3 bases between them. The CDR3 spans 14 residues. Germline lookup yields CDR1 SGHDN and CDR2 FVKESK. CDR3 sequence: CASSQERGANVLTF. CDR3 coding DNA: TGTGCCAGCAGCCAAGAGCGTGGGGCCAACGTCCTGACTTTC.

The V call is TRBV7-2, the J call TRBJ1-1; D is uncertain. V shed 5 bases and J shed 5 bases, with 6 bases lying between them. This CDR3 has 11 amino acids. Germline CDR1 SGHTA, CDR2 FQGNSA. DNA for the CDR3: TGTGCCAGCAGCCCCCTTACTGAAGCTTTCTTT. This translates into CASSPLTEAFF.

V is TRBV5-1 and J is TRBJ1-3; a weak D match, TRBD1 (6 bases). The V end was cut by 1 base, the J end by 1 base, with 12 bases between. The CDR3 has 16 residues. CDR1 is SGHRS, CDR2 YFSETQ, per germline. The CDR3: CASSLSRRGSGNTIYF. The CDR3 DNA reads TGCGCCAGCAGCTTGTCCCGCAGGGGATCTGGAAACACCATATATTTT.

V usage is TRBV2 and J usage is TRBJ1-1, with D perhaps TRBD1 (6 bases). Per the germline V gene, CDR1 is SNHLY and CDR2 is FYNNEI. Trimming took off 7 bases at V and 0 bases at J, with 21 bases between the two ends. The CDR3 has 17 amino acids. The CDR3 is CASKPDSLVRLNTEAFF. For the CDR3, the DNA is TGTGCCAGCAAACCGGACAGCTTGGTTCGGTTGAACACTGAAGCTTTCTTT.

For the CDR3, the DNA is TGTGCCATCAGTGCGGCAGGCCAGACCCAGTACTTC. The encoded protein is CAISAAGQTQYF. The rearrangement joins TRBV10-3 to TRBJ2-5; no clear D gene. The germline V gene encodes CDR1 ENHRY and CDR2 SYGVKD. The CDR3 consists of 12 residues. Trimming removed 4 bases from V and 6 bases from J, with 9 bases in between.